The clone carrying this T cell receptor beta chain was found a few times. This sample was included in a study of T cells after yellow fever vaccination. From the 5' RACE reads, TCRdb called clonotypes with MiXCR, one entry per CDR3 protein. The sample carries around 230,000 distinct CDR3 sequences, about 7% recorded once. CDR1 is DFQATT and CDR2 is SNEGSKA in the germline V gene (reference sequence). The CDR3 is 13 amino acids. Trimming at V came to 6 bases and at J to 6 bases, leaving 6 bases not matched to a gene. Sequences were derived from CD4+ T cells sorted from PBMCs, sampled on the day of the yellow fever booster vaccination. The chain recombines TRBV20-1 with TRBJ2-7; 12 nucleotides agree with TRBD2. This TCR derives from a man aged 30 to 39 who received the YFV17D yellow fever vaccine. CDR3 loop: CSAKTSGRSEQYF. CDR3 coding DNA: TGCAGTGCAAAGACTAGCGGGAGATCCGAGCAGTACTTC.